A single sample is the source of the 26 T cell receptor beta chains below, sequenced in a study of T cell changes during pregnancy in multiple sclerosis. The data were produced by immunoSEQ multiplex PCR, yet TCRdb's version contains in-frame clones alone and is incomplete. Among about 39,000 clones listed, roughly 90% were seen once. Material: CD8+ T cells from peripheral blood mononuclear cells, obtained before pregnancy. These receptors were taken from a female donor with multiple sclerosis, enrolled in a pregnancy study.

The V call is TRBV5-6, the J call TRBJ2-7; D gene unclear. CDR3 length: 14 residues. V was cut by 0 bases and J by 3 bases, with 10 bases left in between. The germline gives CDR1 SGHDT, CDR2 YYEEEE. CDR3 sequence (DNA): TGTGCCAGCAGCTTGGGGCCTAGTGTCTACGAGCAGTACTTC. Protein: CASSLGPSVYEQYF.

The chain combines TRBV28 with TRBJ2-2, with 10 bases aligning to TRBD2. Germline CDR1 and CDR2: MDHEN and SYDVKM. The CDR3 extends over 15 amino acids. V was clipped by 6 bases and J by 3 bases; unmatched bases: 4. CDR3 DNA: TGTGCCAGCAGCCCCCTAGCGGGAGACACCGGGGAGCTGTTTTTT. Amino acid sequence: CASSPLAGDTGELFF.

This clone came up many times. The chain couples TRBV5-4 to TRBJ1-1; TRBD1 might be the D (6 bases). The CDR3 contains 13 residues. CDR1 SGHNT and CDR2 YYREEE come from the germline V gene (reference sequence). Trimming pared 4 bases from V and 2 bases from J, leaving 9 bases between. Here the CDR3 DNA reads TGTGCCAGCAGCGGCAGGGGAAACACTGAAGCTTTCTTT. Amino acid sequence: CASSGRGNTEAFF.

This clone has more than one count but fewer than ten. J is TRBJ1-2 and V is TRBV7-9; the match to TRBD1 covers 9 bases. Germline assignment: CDR1 SEHNR and CDR2 FQNEAQ (reference sequence). The junction had 13 bases not matched to a gene; V was cut back by 4 bases and J by 1 base. The CDR3 is made up of 18 amino acids. CDR3 DNA: TGTGCCAGCAGCTCCCCTGGGGGACAGGGAGAACATAACTATGGCTACACCTTC. Its translation: CASSSPGGQGEHNYGYTF.

This chain uses TRBV7-9 with TRBJ1-2, with TRBD1 identical over 7 bases. The CDR3 has 15 amino acids. Germline V gene lookup returns CDR1 SEHNR and CDR2 FQNEAQ (reference sequence). V lost 6 bases and J lost 2; bases outside the gene matches: 9. This CDR3 reads CASSRGPARNYGYTF. The CDR3 DNA reads TGTGCCAGCAGTAGGGGGCCAGCGCGAAACTATGGCTACACCTTC.

The rearrangement links TRBV7-9 to TRBJ2-2; no clear D gene. V lost 5 bases to trimming and J lost 1 base, with 11 bases between them. Germline CDR1 and CDR2: SEHNR and FQNEAQ (reference sequence). The CDR3 sequence is 15 residues long. This CDR3 is CASSPPRENTGELFF. The CDR3 DNA reads as TGTGCCAGCAGCCCCCCCCGAGAGAACACCGGGGAGCTGTTTTTT.

This chain links TRBV9 with TRBJ2-2; D perhaps matches TRBD1 (6 bases). Per germline, CDR1 SGDLS and CDR2 YYNGEE. The V gene lost 4 bases and the J gene lost 4 bases, with 17 bases spanning the gap. CDR3 length: 16 amino acids. CDR3 residues: CASSTQGSPFTGELFF. Here the CDR3 DNA reads TGTGCCAGCAGCACACAGGGTTCTCCTTTCACCGGGGAGCTGTTTTTT. Full variable domain (rest looked up from reference TRBV9 and TRBJ2-2): DSGVTQTPKHLITATGQRVTLRCSPRSGDLSVYWYQQSLDQGLQFLIQYYNGEERAKGNILERFSAQQFPDLHSELNLSSLELGDSALYFCASSTQGSPFTGELFFGEGSRLTVL.

The V gene is TRBV28, the J gene TRBJ1-3, with 8 bases identical to TRBD1. In germline, CDR1 is MDHEN, CDR2 SYDVKM. J was trimmed by 5 bases and V by 4 bases; bases with no gene match: 13. The CDR3 loop spans 17 amino acids. CDR3 sequence: CASSWTGTGRGRNTIYF. The DNA for the CDR3 is TGTGCCAGCAGTTGGACAGGGACGGGCCGGGGGAGAAACACCATATATTTT.

The chain is built from TRBV28 and TRBJ2-3, with D unclear. Trimming pared 3 bases from V and 0 bases from J, leaving 7 bases between. The CDR3 has 14 amino acids. CDR1 and CDR2 (germline): MDHEN, SYDVKM. CDR3 nucleotides: TGTGCCAGCAGTTTCGGAGCGAGCACAGATACGCAGTATTTT. It yields the protein CASSFGASTDTQYF.

The V call is TRBV6-1, the J call TRBJ1-1; 11 bases line up with TRBD1. Trimming cost V 11 bases and J 3 bases; bases outside gene matches: 2. This CDR3 contains 12 residues. Germline V gives CDR1 MNHNS, CDR2 SASEGT. The CDR3 DNA reads as TGTGCCTTGGACAGGGGGCACACTGAAGCTTTCTTT. Its protein is CALDRGHTEAFF.

This clone came up a few times. The V call is TRBV9, the J call TRBJ1-3, with no clear D. The germline gives CDR1 SGDLS, CDR2 YYNGEE. This CDR3 is 11 amino acids long. V shed 5 bases and J shed 4 bases, with 4 bases lying between them. The CDR3, as DNA: TGTGCCAGCAGGCGGGGAAACACCATATATTTT. This codes for CASRRGNTIYF.

CDR3: CASSVNRELDRGQGNTIYF. Written as DNA, the CDR3 is TGTGCCAGCAGCGTAAATAGAGAGTTGGACAGGGGGCAAGGAAACACCATATATTTT. V and J are TRBV9 and TRBJ1-3, with 11 nucleotides matching TRBD1. This CDR3 region has 19 residues. The V gene's germline CDR1 is SGDLS and CDR2 YYNGEE. With V trimmed by 1 base and J by 4 bases, 13 bases remained unmatched.

The J gene is TRBJ2-1, the V gene TRBV5-4, with TRBD2 identical over 8 bases. The CDR3 spans 13 residues. Per the germline V gene, CDR1 is SGHNT and CDR2 is YYREEE (reference sequence). V lost 4 bases, J lost 6 bases, and 3 bases stayed unmatched. The CDR3 region has the DNA TGTGCCAGCAGCGGACGGGGGGGCAATGAGCAGTTCTTC. It codes for CASSGRGGNEQFF.

This clone was detected only a few times. The V and J genes are TRBV27 and TRBJ1-2; 8 nucleotides match TRBD1. The CDR3 consists of 13 residues. Germline assignment: CDR1 MNHEY and CDR2 SMNVEV (reference sequence). V trimming: 5 bases; J trimming: 2 bases; junction bases outside the gene matches: 1. CDR3 DNA sequence: TGTGCCAGCAGTGACAGGGGAAACTATGGCTACACCTTC. Its protein is CASSDRGNYGYTF.

The V call is TRBV4-2, the J call TRBJ2-7; no clear D gene. This CDR3 spans 15 amino acids. Trimming removed 2 bases at V and 0 bases at J, with 11 bases between. The germline CDR1 and CDR2 sequences are LGHNA and YNFKEQ. The CDR3 sequence is CASSQQQHYSYEQYF. In DNA, the CDR3 is TGTGCCAGCAGCCAACAACAGCATTACTCCTACGAGCAGTACTTC.

This sequence joins TRBV7-8 and TRBJ2-4, with TRBD2 identical over 12 bases. Germline lookup yields CDR1 SGHVS and CDR2 FQNEAQ. The CDR3 consists of 21 residues. The V segment lost 3 bases and the J segment 3 bases; nucleotides outside the gene matches: 18. The CDR3 here is CASSFFPSASGRALGKNIQYF. The CDR3 DNA reads as TGTGCCAGCAGCTTTTTCCCTTCGGCTAGCGGGAGGGCCCTCGGCAAAAACATTCAGTACTTC.

There are a few counts of this clone. This chain uses TRBV29-1 with TRBJ1-1; D unresolved. Trimming left V 3 bases short and J 2 bases short, with 4 bases between. The CDR3 is 11 residues long. CDR1 and CDR2 (germline): SQVTM, ANQGSEA. CDR3 sequence reads: CSVDRNTEAFF. In DNA, the CDR3 is TGCAGCGTTGACAGAAACACTGAAGCTTTCTTT.

The CDR3, as DNA: TGTGCCAGCAGTTTCCTCATAGCGGGAGGCACAGATACGCAGTATTTT. It codes for CASSFLIAGGTDTQYF. The chain is built from TRBV28 and TRBJ2-3, with 9 positions matching TRBD2. The germline V gene encodes CDR1 MDHEN and CDR2 SYDVKM. Losses at the gene ends were 3 bases for V and 1 base for J; bases not matched to a gene: 5. This CDR3 contains 16 residues.

The chain has TRBV27 and TRBJ2-5; 7 nucleotides align to TRBD2. The CDR3 spans 12 residues. The V gene's germline CDR1 is MNHEY and CDR2 SMNVEV (reference sequence). CDR3 DNA sequence: TGTGCGGTAGGGAGGGACCAAGAGACCCAGTACTTC. Amino acid sequence: CAVGRDQETQYF.

This clone was seen a single time. The rearrangement joins TRBV27 to TRBJ2-1; 8 bases match TRBD2. This CDR3 spans 15 amino acids. Germline V CDR1 and CDR2: MNHEY, SMNVEV (reference sequence). The V and J ends lost 2 bases and 2 bases, in that order; junction bases with no gene match: 2. The CDR3: CASSLRGGTYNEQFF. CDR3 nucleotides: TGTGCCAGCAGTTTACGGGGGGGGACCTACAATGAGCAGTTCTTC.

The V call is TRBV5-6, the J call TRBJ1-2; D is undetermined. Per the germline V gene, CDR1 is SGHDT and CDR2 is YYEEEE. The CDR3 contains 12 residues. V dropped 0 bases and J dropped 4 bases, with 4 bases sitting between them. CDR3 sequence (DNA): TGTGCCAGCAGCTTGGGCGGCTATGGCTACACCTTC. It specifies CASSLGGYGYTF.

This rearrangement joins TRBV29-1 to TRBJ2-3; TRBD2 matches 11 bases. This CDR3 contains 15 residues. CDR1 and CDR2 from the germline V gene are SQVTM and ANQGSEA. The ends lost 7 bases at V and 4 bases at J; junction bases unmatched: 10. CDR3 loop: CSGITSGSIADTQYF. Written as DNA, the CDR3 is TGCAGCGGTATCACTAGCGGGAGTATCGCAGATACGCAGTATTTT.

V gene TRBV30 combines with J gene TRBJ2-7; TRBD1 might be the D (6 bases). Germline V CDR1 and CDR2: GTSNPN, SVGIG (reference sequence). The CDR3 consists of 15 residues. Deletions cut 2 bases from V and 7 bases from J, with 21 bases between. Here the CDR3 DNA reads TGTGCCTGGAGTTCGTTAAGACAGGTCCCCTGGGAGCAGTACTTC. Its translation: CAWSSLRQVPWEQYF.

The J gene is TRBJ1-1, the V gene TRBV30; 7 bases line up with TRBD1. The CDR3 runs to 11 residues. Germline V CDR1 and CDR2: GTSNPN, SVGIG (reference sequence). With V trimmed by 4 bases and J by 6 bases, 2 bases remained unmatched. The CDR3 loop is CAWMDRPEAFF. The CDR3 DNA sequence: TGTGCCTGGATGGACAGGCCTGAAGCTTTCTTT. Together with reference TRBV30 and TRBJ1-1, the CDR3 gives the full variable domain: SQTIHQWPATLVQPVGSPLSLECTVEGTSNPNLYWYRQAAGRGLQLLFYSVGIGQISSEVPQNLSASRPQDRQFILSSKKLLLSDSGFYLCAWMDRPEAFFGQGTRLTVV.

The gene calls are TRBV5-4 and TRBJ2-2; 7 nucleotides agree with TRBD1. Trimming took 0 bases from V and 0 from J; bases not matched to a gene: 2. The CDR3 is made up of 16 amino acids. Germline CDR1 reads SGHNT; CDR2 reads YYREEE (reference sequence). This chain's CDR3 is CASSLAGTANTGELFF. CDR3 nucleotide sequence: TGTGCCAGCAGCTTGGCCGGGACAGCGAACACCGGGGAGCTGTTTTTT.

The V and J genes are TRBV10-2 and TRBJ1-5; no clear D. With 6 bases removed from V and 3 bases from J, the gap between germline ends came to 6 bases. The CDR3 extends over 12 amino acids. Germline V gives CDR1 WSHSY, CDR2 SAAADI. The CDR3 bases are TGCGCCAGCAGCTTAGACAATCAGCCCCAGCATTTT. This gives the protein CASSLDNQPQHF.